The source of this T cell receptor beta chain is a study of blood T cell repertoires in COVID-19. Overall study: From T cells, B-cell-depleted T cells, or PBMCs came the material, which was cDNA or gDNA.

As processed by the authors: Estimation of nucleated cell counts was performed using reference gene primer amplification. The method was immunoSEQ multiplex PCR; TCRdb's version includes in-frame clones alone and lacks a portion of them. The V and J calls and clone size come from that table; D and trimming were worked out from the DNA. The sample shows about 89,000 clones, about 85% of them seen only once. Trimming at V came to 5 bases and at J to 8 bases, leaving 8 bases not matched to a gene. The CDR3 contains 15 residues. Germline CDR1 SGHTA, CDR2 FQGNSA. This rearrangement joins TRBV7-2 to TRBJ1-6, with 8 nucleotides matching TRBD1. The material sequenced was peripheral blood. This receptor was identified in a woman of 80 years or more with acute or convalescent COVID-19. The CDR3: CASSPRGPRDSPLHF. The DNA of the CDR3 is TGTGCCAGCAGCCCCAGGGGGCCCCGGGATTCACCCCTCCACTTT.